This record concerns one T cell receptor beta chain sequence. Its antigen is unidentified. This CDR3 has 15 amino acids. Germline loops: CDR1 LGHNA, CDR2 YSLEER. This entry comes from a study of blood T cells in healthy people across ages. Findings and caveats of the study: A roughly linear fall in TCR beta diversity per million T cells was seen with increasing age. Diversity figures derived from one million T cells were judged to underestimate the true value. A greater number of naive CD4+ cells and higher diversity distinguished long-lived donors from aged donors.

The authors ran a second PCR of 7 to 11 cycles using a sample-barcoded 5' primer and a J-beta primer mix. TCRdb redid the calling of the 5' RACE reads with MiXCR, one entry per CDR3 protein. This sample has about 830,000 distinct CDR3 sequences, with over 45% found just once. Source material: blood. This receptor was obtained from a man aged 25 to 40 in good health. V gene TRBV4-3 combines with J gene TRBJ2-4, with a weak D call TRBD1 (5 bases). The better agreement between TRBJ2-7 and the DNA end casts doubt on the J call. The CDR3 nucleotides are TGCGCCAGCAGCCAGTTCCAAGGGGTAGCCTACGAGCAGTACTTC. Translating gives CASSQFQGVAYEQYF.